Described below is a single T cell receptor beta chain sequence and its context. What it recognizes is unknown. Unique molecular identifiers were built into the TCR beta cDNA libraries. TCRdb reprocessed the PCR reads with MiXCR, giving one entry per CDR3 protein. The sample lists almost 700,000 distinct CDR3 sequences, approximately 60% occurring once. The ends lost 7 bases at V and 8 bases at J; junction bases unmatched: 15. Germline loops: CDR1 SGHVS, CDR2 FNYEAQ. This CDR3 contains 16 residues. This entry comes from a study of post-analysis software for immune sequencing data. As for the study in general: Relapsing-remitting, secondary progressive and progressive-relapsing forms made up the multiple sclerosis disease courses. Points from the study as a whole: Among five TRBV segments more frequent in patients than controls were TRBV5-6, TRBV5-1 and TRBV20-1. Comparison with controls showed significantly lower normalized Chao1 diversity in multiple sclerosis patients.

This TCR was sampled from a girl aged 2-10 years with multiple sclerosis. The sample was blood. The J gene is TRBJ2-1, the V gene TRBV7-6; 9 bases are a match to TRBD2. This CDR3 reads CASTERGSGRLHEQFF. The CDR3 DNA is TGTGCCAGCACCGAGCGGGGTAGCGGGAGACTACATGAGCAGTTCTTC.